This TCR beta chain was recovered during a study of blood T cell repertoires in COVID-19. As for the study in general: Nucleic acid was either cDNA or gDNA, and it came from T cells, B-cell-depleted T cells, or PBMCs.

Seattle's enrolled individuals joined amid active infection and were then monitored longitudinally. Original handling: How many nucleated cells were present was estimated from reference gene primer amplification. Using immunoSEQ multiplex PCR, the repertoire was profiled, and TCRdb retains in-frame clones only, with some absent. The V and J calls and clone size come from that table; D and trimming were worked out from the DNA. The data contain hundreds of thousands of clones, roughly 92% of them singletons. Trimming removed 1 base at V and 11 bases at J, with 8 bases between. CDR1 is KGHSH, CDR2 LQKENI, per germline. The CDR3 loop spans 12 amino acids.

This clonotype originated in a man aged 55 to 70 with COVID-19, enrolled during active disease. Material for sequencing was peripheral blood. The V and J genes are TRBV18 and TRBJ2-2; a possible D gene is TRBD1 (6 bases). For the CDR3, the DNA is TGTGCCAGCTCACCACGGACAGAAGAGCTGTTTTTT. This translates into CASSPRTEELFF.